Presented here are 27 T cell receptor beta chains from one specimen sequenced in a study of TIL therapy for anti-PD-1-resistant metastatic lung cancer. Time point here: pre-treatment sample, taken before nivolumab and TIL therapy. Sequencing used immunoSEQ v3. Here immunoSEQ multiplex PCR was the method, and the copy in TCRdb shows in-frame clones only, minus some. The sample records just under 60,000 clones, roughly two thirds being singletons. The material sequenced was blood, taken at baseline. The source is a person between 30 and 80 years old with non-small cell lung cancer.

This clone was observed a few times. The chain is built from TRBV4-1 and TRBJ2-2; no clear D gene. Germline loops: CDR1 MGHRA, CDR2 YSYEKL. The CDR3 has 13 amino acids. V lost 0 bases, J lost 7 bases, and 6 bases lay in between. CDR3 nucleotide sequence: TGCGCCAGCAGCCAAGATCCCCACGGGGAGCTGTTTTTT. As protein: CASSQDPHGELFF.

This chain connects TRBV6-6 to TRBJ2-7; TRBD1 or TRBD2 may be the D gene (6 bases each). Trimming removed 7 bases from V and 3 bases from J, with 16 bases in between. The CDR3 extends over 14 amino acids. Germline loops: CDR1 MNHNY, CDR2 SVGAGI (reference sequence). The CDR3 nucleotides read TGTGCCAGCAAACCGGGACAAGCGGGCTACGAGCAGTACTTC. This gives the protein CASKPGQAGYEQYF.

By share, this clone counts as medium-sized. The chain combines TRBV19 with TRBJ2-2; D possibly corresponds to TRBD2 (6 bases). Germline values: CDR1 LNHDA, CDR2 SQIVND (reference sequence). V was clipped by 3 bases and J by 4 bases, with 15 bases between them. The CDR3 totals 16 residues. Here the CDR3 DNA reads TGTGCCAGTAGTATGGCCTGGGGGGTCCTCACCGGGGAGCTGTTTTTT. This sequence encodes CASSMAWGVLTGELFF.

This clone was observed a handful of times. The V call is TRBV28, the J call TRBJ1-5; TRBD1 matches 7 bases. CDR1 MDHEN and CDR2 SYDVKM come from the germline V gene. This CDR3 spans 15 amino acids. The ends lost 2 bases at V and 7 bases at J; junction bases unmatched: 8. CDR3 protein: CASSLLRQGGQPQHF. The CDR3 bases are TGTGCCAGCAGTTTACTTCGACAGGGCGGGCAGCCCCAGCATTTT. The variable domain in full, with the rest retrieved from reference TRBV28 and TRBJ1-5, is DVKVTQSSRYLVKRTGEKVFLECVQDMDHENMFWYRQDPGLGLRLIYFSYDVKMKEKGDIPEGYSVSREKKERFSLILESASTNQTSMYLCASSLLRQGGQPQHFGDGTRLSIL.

The CDR3 is CASSLALGIGELFF. The CDR3 DNA follows: TGTGCCAGCAGCTTGGCACTTGGGATCGGGGAGCTGTTTTTT. This chain uses TRBV5-4 with TRBJ2-2; D not resolved. V dropped 0 bases and J dropped 7 bases, with 10 bases sitting between them. The CDR3 extends over 14 amino acids. Germline CDR1 SGHNT, CDR2 YYREEE (reference sequence).

The genes are TRBV12-5 and TRBJ2-3; TRBD1 agrees at 8 bases. Trimming at V came to 1 base and at J to 5 bases, leaving 2 bases not matched to a gene. The CDR3 loop spans 14 amino acids. Germline values: CDR1 LGHNT, CDR2 FRNRAP. The CDR3: CASGLGTGIDTQYF. In DNA form, the CDR3 reads TGTGCTAGTGGTTTGGGGACAGGGATAGATACGCAGTATTTT.

The CDR3 sequence is CASSYMTSGSSTDTQYF. Written as DNA, the CDR3 is TGTGCCAGCAGCTATATGACTAGCGGATCAAGCACAGATACGCAGTATTTT. This chain connects TRBV7-6 to TRBJ2-3, with 9 positions matching TRBD2. The trim removed 4 bases at V and 0 bases at J, leaving 8 bases unmatched. The length of the CDR3 is 17 residues. In germline, CDR1 is SGHVS, CDR2 FNYEAQ.

The CDR3 loop is CASSFTTVGTIYF. The DNA for the CDR3 is TGTGCCAGCAGCTTTACTACGGTCGGCACCATATATTTT. The chain joins TRBV7-2 to TRBJ1-3, with no clear D. Germline lookup yields CDR1 SGHTA and CDR2 FQGNSA. With 3 bases removed from V and 9 bases from J, the gap between germline ends came to 12 bases. The CDR3 length is 13 residues. The variable domain in full, with the rest retrieved from reference TRBV7-2 and TRBJ1-3, is GAGVSQSPSNKVTEKGKDVELRCDPISGHTALYWYRQSLGQGLEFLIYFQGNSAPDKSGLPSDRFSAERTGGSVSTLTIQRTQQEDSAVYLCASSFTTVGTIYFGEGSWLTVV.

The chain links TRBV6-1 to TRBJ2-7; no firm D call. Germline-derived CDR1 and CDR2 are MNHNS and SASEGT. The V end was cut by 3 bases, the J end by 0 bases, with 12 bases between. CDR3 length: 15 amino acids. The CDR3 is CASSEFVSSSYEQYF. CDR3 coding DNA: TGTGCCAGCAGTGAGTTTGTCAGCTCCTCCTACGAGCAGTACTTC.

The chain joins TRBV4-1 to TRBJ2-2; TRBD1 matches 9 bases. V gave up 0 bases and J gave up 5 bases; unmatched junction bases: 7. Germline V lookup: CDR1 MGHRA, CDR2 YSYEKL. CDR3 length: 17 amino acids. The CDR3 region has the DNA TGCGCCAGCAGCCAAGATGGCGGGACAGGGTGGACCGGGGAGCTGTTTTTT. This encodes CASSQDGGTGWTGELFF.

J is TRBJ2-7 and V is TRBV15; TRBD2 aligns across 14 bases. Trimming took 6 bases from V and 4 from J; bases not matched to a gene: 2. In germline, CDR1 is LNHNV, CDR2 YYDKDF (reference sequence). The CDR3 has 14 amino acids. In DNA form, the CDR3 reads TGTGCCACCAGAGGGACTAGCGGGAGTTACGAGCAGTACTTC. Translating gives CATRGTSGSYEQYF.

V is TRBV30 and J is TRBJ1-4; tentative D call: TRBD1 (5 bases). Per germline, CDR1 GTSNPN and CDR2 SVGIG (reference sequence). V was pared by 1 base and J by 5 bases, with 8 bases between. CDR3 length: 13 amino acids. The CDR3 DNA follows: TGTGCCTGGAGTGGCGGGGCAAATGAAAAACTGTTTTTT. Translating it yields CAWSGGANEKLFF.

This clone was detected only a few times. The CDR3 DNA reads as TGTGCCAGCAGCTTAGACGGCGAGTCACCCCTCCACTTT. Protein product: CASSLDGESPLHF. V gene TRBV7-9 combines with J gene TRBJ1-6; D remains ambiguous. The CDR3 runs to 13 residues. CDR1 and CDR2 from the germline V gene are SEHNR and FQNEAQ (reference sequence). V gave up 1 base and J gave up 10 bases, with 8 bases separating them.

The rearrangement links TRBV4-1 to TRBJ2-2; D is perhaps TRBD1 (5 bases). The CDR3 totals 15 residues. Germline values: CDR1 MGHRA, CDR2 YSYEKL. Trimming took 2 bases from V and 3 from J, leaving 10 bases between them. CDR3 region: CASSQRGSYTGELFF. The CDR3 nucleotides are TGCGCCAGCAGCCAAAGGGGTAGCTACACCGGGGAGCTGTTTTTT.

The chain joins TRBV5-1 to TRBJ1-6, with TRBD1 matching 8 bases. V lost 0 bases, J lost 9 bases, and 5 bases stayed unmatched. This CDR3 spans 15 amino acids. CDR1 is SGHRS, CDR2 YFSETQ, per germline. CDR3 sequence (DNA): TGCGCCAGCAGCTTGGCGGGACAGGACATTTCACCCCTCCACTTT. Translating it yields CASSLAGQDISPLHF.

The chain employs TRBV10-3 and TRBJ2-2; 11 bases agree with TRBD2. Germline V gives CDR1 ENHRY, CDR2 SYGVKD. The V segment lost 8 bases and the J segment 6 bases; nucleotides outside the gene matches: 14. This CDR3 comprises 17 residues. CDR3 amino acids: CAIGTLGLAVGPGELFF. The CDR3 bases are TGTGCCATCGGTACCCTGGGACTAGCGGTTGGCCCCGGGGAGCTGTTTTTT.

The chain is built from TRBV5-8 and TRBJ2-1; a weak D match, TRBD2 (6 bases). The CDR3 length is 16 residues. The V gene lost 4 bases and the J gene lost 0 bases, with 14 bases spanning the gap. The germline V gene has CDR1 SGHTS and CDR2 YDEGEE. CDR3: CASSPWGVSSYNEQFF. Here the CDR3 DNA reads TGTGCCAGCAGCCCCTGGGGGGTAAGCTCCTACAATGAGCAGTTCTTC.

The chain joins TRBV4-1 to TRBJ1-6, with 7 bases that match TRBD1. The CDR3 consists of 17 residues. The ends lost 0 bases at V and 7 bases at J; junction bases unmatched: 9. Germline lookup yields CDR1 MGHRA and CDR2 YSYEKL. In nucleotides, the CDR3 is TGCGCCAGCAGCCAAGACTCCGGACAGGTAGTGAATTCACCCCTCCACTTT. Encoded protein: CASSQDSGQVVNSPLHF.

The J gene is TRBJ2-1, the V gene TRBV11-3; D is perhaps TRBD1 or TRBD2 (5 bases each). Germline V CDR1 and CDR2: SGHNT, YENEEA. With 8 bases removed from V and 5 bases from J, the gap between germline ends came to 19 bases. This CDR3 has 15 amino acids. The CDR3 sequence is CASRYSGTGHNEQFF. The CDR3 nucleotides are TGTGCCAGCCGCTACTCCGGGACCGGCCACAATGAGCAGTTCTTC. Supplemented by reference TRBV11-3 and TRBJ2-1, the full variable domain reads EAGVVQSPRYKIIEKKQPVAFWCNPISGHNTLYWYLQNLGQGPELLIRYENEEAVDDSQLPKDRFSAERLKGVDSTLKIQPAELGDSAVYLCASRYSGTGHNEQFFGPGTRLTVL.

This chain joins TRBV5-6 and TRBJ2-2; D unclear. V lost 4 bases and J 7 bases, leaving 8 bases between the germline ends. This CDR3 spans 12 amino acids. CDR1 is SGHDT and CDR2 is YYEEEE in the germline V gene. The CDR3: CASSPVGGELFF. The CDR3 region has the DNA TGTGCCAGCAGCCCGGTGGGCGGGGAGCTGTTTTTT.

This CDR3 is CSVEESRGNTEAFF. Written as DNA, the CDR3 is TGCAGCGTTGAAGAGTCGAGGGGGAACACTGAAGCTTTCTTT. The rearrangement joins TRBV29-1 to TRBJ1-1, with D possibly TRBD1 on 5 matching bases. The germline gives CDR1 SQVTM, CDR2 ANQGSEA. The CDR3 extends over 14 amino acids. The V and J ends lost 0 bases and 1 base respectively, with 9 bases between them. Together with reference TRBV29-1 and TRBJ1-1, the CDR3 gives the full variable domain: SAVISQKPSRDICQRGTSLTIQCQVDSQVTMMFWYRQQPGQSLTLIATANQGSEATYESGFVIDKFPISRPNLTFSTLTVSNMSPEDSSIYLCSVEESRGNTEAFFGQGTRLTVV.

The CDR3 spells CASSRTYRGRNYGYTF. The DNA of the CDR3 is TGTGCCAGCAGCCGGACCTACAGGGGACGAAACTATGGCTACACCTTC. V gene TRBV7-2 combines with J gene TRBJ1-2; TRBD1 matches 7 bases. With 5 bases clipped from V and 2 bases from J, the junction kept 11 bases outside the gene matches. Per germline, CDR1 SGHTA and CDR2 FQGNSA. The CDR3 sequence is 16 residues long.

This clone was recorded a few times. J is TRBJ2-3 and V is TRBV10-3; D ambiguous. Trimming took 6 bases from V and 0 from J, leaving 13 bases between them. The CDR3 consists of 15 residues. Germline lookup yields CDR1 ENHRY and CDR2 SYGVKD. CDR3 sequence (DNA): TGTGCCATCAGCTCACTTAAAGCTAGCACAGATACGCAGTATTTT. Translating gives CAISSLKASTDTQYF.

V gene TRBV7-8 combines with J gene TRBJ2-7; unclear D gene. Trimming left V 1 base short and J 3 bases short, with 7 bases between. The CDR3 covers 13 residues. The germline CDR1 and CDR2 sequences are SGHVS and FQNEAQ. The CDR3 coding sequence is TGTGCCAGCAGCTTAGGTCCGAACTACGAGCAGTACTTC. Protein: CASSLGPNYEQYF.

The genes are TRBV2 and TRBJ1-1, with D hard to call. CDR3 length: 14 amino acids. The germline V and J ends were trimmed by 4 bases and 11 bases, with 20 bases remaining between them. CDR1 is SNHLY, CDR2 FYNNEI, per germline. DNA of the CDR3: TGTGCCAGCAGTGTGAGCCCAACCCATGCCGGCGCTTTCTTT. Its translation: CASSVSPTHAGAFF.

The rearrangement links TRBV19 to TRBJ2-2; no reliable D call. Trimming shortened V by 9 bases and J by 5 bases, and 13 bases separated the two germline ends. The CDR3 contains 13 residues. The germline gives CDR1 LNHDA, CDR2 SQIVND (reference sequence). CDR3 sequence: CASRTVFTGELFF. CDR3 coding DNA: TGTGCCAGCCGGACCGTCTTTACCGGGGAGCTGTTTTTT. Filled out from reference TRBV19 and TRBJ2-2, the complete variable domain reads DGGITQSPKYLFRKEGQNVTLSCEQNLNHDAMYWYRQDPGQGLRLIYYSQIVNDFQKGDIAEGYSVSREKKESFPLTVTSAQKNPTAFYLCASRTVFTGELFFGEGSRLTVL.

This chain uses TRBV27 with TRBJ1-5; the D gene is possibly TRBD1 (6 bases). This CDR3 has 17 residues. Trimming shortened V by 3 bases and J by 2 bases, and 17 bases separated the two germline ends. Germline lookup yields CDR1 MNHEY and CDR2 SMNVEV (reference sequence). The CDR3 reads CASSLKTGWSGNQPQHF. The CDR3 DNA reads TGTGCCAGCAGTTTGAAAACAGGGTGGTCGGGCAATCAGCCCCAGCATTTT.